This T cell receptor beta chain was identified in a study of blood T cell repertoires in COVID-19. Study overall: The samples span acute and convalescent COVID-19 from the United States, Italy and Spain.

Here immunoSEQ multiplex PCR was the method, and the copy in TCRdb shows in-frame clones only, minus some. This table holds approximately 330,000 clones, 90% found once. The CDR3 has 15 residues. CDR1 and CDR2 (germline): LGHNA, YSLEER. V dropped 4 bases and J dropped 4; count of bases not matched to a gene: 6. This TCR came from a woman aged 40 to 50 with COVID-19, enrolled during active disease. Sequenced sample: peripheral blood. The genes are TRBV4-3 and TRBJ1-2, with 10 bases matching TRBD1. The CDR3 DNA is TGCGCCAGCAGCCCTCGGACAGGGGGGATCTATGGCTACACCTTC. It translates to CASSPRTGGIYGYTF.